The following is a TCR beta chain sequence with its context. The data are from a study of control samples from healthy donors and cancer patients. Here immunoSEQ multiplex PCR was the method, and the copy in TCRdb shows in-frame clones only, minus some. The sample has 150,000 to 200,000 clones; approximately 91% are singletons. V was pared by 6 bases and J by 1 base, with 7 bases between. The germline CDR1 and CDR2 sequences are LGHDT and YNNKEL (reference sequence). The CDR3 has 14 residues. The V call is TRBV3-1 (or the pseudogene TRBV3-2), the J call TRBJ2-6; D is unresolved. The sequenced material came from blood. The TCR originated in a woman in her 40s in good health. CDR3 DNA sequence: TGTGCCAGCAGGCCTAGGTCTGGGGCCAACGTCCTGACTTTC. Amino acid sequence: CASRPRSGANVLTF.